The source of this TCR beta chain is a study of blood T cells in healthy people across ages. Study-wide context: About one barcoded beta molecule per two T cells was the capture yield of template switching.

As concerns this clonotype: The antigen is undetermined.

Study findings and constraints: PBMCs that were unsorted prevented a conclusive naive versus antigen-experienced comparison.

For the second PCR, which ran for roughly 7 to 11 cycles, a sample-barcoded 5' primer and a J-beta primer mix were used. TCRdb re-called the 5' RACE reads with MiXCR, one entry per CDR3 protein. The sample contains around 800,000 distinct CDR3 sequences, under 45% of which appear only once. This CDR3 comprises 17 residues. Trimming left V 8 bases short and J 5 bases short, with 25 bases between. Germline loops: CDR1 MNHNY, CDR2 SVGAGI (reference sequence). The genes are TRBV6-6 and TRBJ1-5; D remains unclear. The clonotype comes from a man aged 55-75 years in good health. Sequenced: blood. Here the CDR3 DNA reads TGTGCCAGCCAATCGGGGATTGGGAGGAACGAGGATCAGCCCCAGCATTTT. Translating gives CASQSGIGRNEDQPQHF.